This TCR beta chain was profiled in a study of cytomegalovirus exposure and HLA in healthy donors. Study at large: Later analysis reported that the approximately 120 validation repertoires shared the platform of the approximately 670 first-cohort repertoires.

Whole-study results and caveats: In vitro, a few CMV-associated chains proved specific for CMV antigens. Overall, roughly 170 TCR beta chains were annotated as cytomegalovirus-associated.

V lost 5 bases and J 4 bases, leaving 17 bases between the germline ends. CDR1 and CDR2 (germline): SGHAT, FQNNGV. The CDR3 runs 15 residues. Turning to this clone: Its antigen is currently unknown.

Separate from the roughly 720-subject first cohort, the approximately 120-subject validation cohort was the one that the donors belonged to. Profiling relied on immunoSEQ multiplex PCR, and the TCRdb table lists in-frame clones only, not all of them. The sample has some 190,000 clones, around 86% seen once. The TCR originated in a man in his thirties or forties in good health and CMV-seropositive. Sequencing input: PBMCs. V is TRBV11-2 and J is TRBJ1-2, with TRBD1 as a possible D gene (6 bases). For the CDR3, the DNA is TGTGCCAGCAGCCCCCAGACAGGTTCGGGCTATGGCTACACCTTC. Protein: CASSPQTGSGYGYTF. Full variable domain (remainder filled in from reference TRBV11-2 and TRBJ1-2): EAGVAQSPRYKIIEKRQSVAFWCNPISGHATLYWYQQILGQGPKLLIQFQNNGVVDDSQLPKDRFSAERLKGVDSTLKIQPAKLEDSAVYLCASSPQTGSGYGYTFGSGTRLTVV.